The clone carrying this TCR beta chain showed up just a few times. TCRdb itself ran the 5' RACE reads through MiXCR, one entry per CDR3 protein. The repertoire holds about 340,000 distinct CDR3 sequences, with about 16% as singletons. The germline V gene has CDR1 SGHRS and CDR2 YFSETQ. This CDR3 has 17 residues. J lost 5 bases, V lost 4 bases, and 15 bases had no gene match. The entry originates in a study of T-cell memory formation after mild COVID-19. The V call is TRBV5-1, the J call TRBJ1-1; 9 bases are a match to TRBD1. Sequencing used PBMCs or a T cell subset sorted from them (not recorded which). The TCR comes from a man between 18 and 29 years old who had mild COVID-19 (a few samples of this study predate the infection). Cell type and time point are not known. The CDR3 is CASSPRDRVASWTEAFF. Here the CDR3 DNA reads TGCGCCAGCAGCCCCCGGGACAGGGTTGCGTCGTGGACTGAAGCTTTCTTT.